The T cell receptor beta chain described here comes from a study of regulatory T cells in long-lasting Graves disease (dated by TCRdb to about 2021). In terms of the full investigation: Antithyroid drugs had been taken for less than 3 months by newly diagnosed Graves' disease patients. A total of around 35 samples underwent TCR sequencing, from about 13 patients with persistent Graves' disease and some 20 patients with newly diagnosed Graves' disease. The study was registered as a clinical trial and conducted in China. Patients with persistent Graves' disease were compared with patients with newly diagnosed Graves' disease using TCR sequencing and RNA sequencing of peripheral blood. Overall study outcomes, separate from this receptor: Persistent patients shared more public clonotypes among themselves (2,741) than newly diagnosed patients did (about 970). Sequencing and analysis were limited to the TCR beta chain. Compared with newly diagnosed patients, persistent Graves' disease patients had lower TCR Shannon entropy and fewer highly expanded clones, which suggests clonal expansion. The authors acknowledged the small sample size as a limitation that may reduce accuracy. Only peripheral blood was studied, because thyroid tissue, the primary lesion, was inaccessible.

On this clonotype: Which antigen it targets is not known. At one end the junction does not follow the germline gene, possibly because of a read error.

The library was prepared using multiplex PCR. Sequenced using an Illumina HiSeq 4000. iRepertoire HTBI primers and Arm-PCR amplification of CDR3 regions were used to construct TCR beta libraries. Before sequencing, the PCR products underwent gel purification. The paper's processing steps were these. A total of 62 TRBV and 14 TRBJ segments were identified across samples and were used for gene usage analysis of CDR3 amino acid clonotypes. Filtered high-quality paired reads were merged into contigs using COPE and FqMerger. BLAST was used to align contigs to the IMGT TRBV, TRBD and TRBJ reference genes, and CDR3 was defined following IMGT. Any clonotype with a frequency above 0.1% was counted as a highly expanded clone. Shannon entropy served as the measure of repertoire diversity, while the Gini coefficient captured V-J evenness. Public clonotypes were defined as clonotypes shared by more than one individual. TCRdb passed the public sequencing reads through fastp at Q25 and MiXCR, retaining productive beta sequences. Rows with a matching CDR3 protein are joined into one entry that keeps the most common DNA and genes. The V and J calls here are based on TCRdb, not the publication. In all, the sample holds 560,000 or so distinct CDR3 sequences, and roughly 15% of those were seen once. Around 12% of the sample goes to the ten largest clones.

In light of the paper, this sample's time point label describes: newly diagnosed GD, antithyroid drugs for less than 3 months. RNA was extracted from PBMCs in TRIzol for both TCR sequencing and RNA sequencing. The diagnosis of Graves' disease followed American Thyroid Association guidelines. Recruitment of patients was carried out at an endocrinology department in Xi'an, China. Each patient gave approximately 9 milliliters of peripheral blood, collected in an EDTA anticoagulant tube. Ficoll Paque Plus density gradient separation was used to isolate PBMCs, and no further T cell sorting was performed. An Agilent 2100 Bioanalyzer and agarose gel were used to check RNA quality, while a NanoDrop 2000 measured RNA concentration. This sample also appeared in a second study, on T cells in Graves' hyperthyroidism and ophthalmopathy. That second publication adds: Stable Graves' hyperthyroidism was defined as no progression to ophthalmopathy during 18 months of follow-up. The hyperthyroidism patients were between 18 and 65 years old and newly diagnosed, with a disease duration of less than 2 months. Any patient with an uncontrolled infection, another autoimmune disease, pregnancy or lactation was excluded. Clinical symptoms, serum thyroxine and TRAb, thyroid ultrasound, and orbital computed tomography formed the basis for the diagnoses. A first-round RT-PCR of the TCR CDR3 used the HTBI primer set with the Qiagen OneStep RT-PCR kit. Most expanded thyroid clonotypes (frequency above 0.001) were also detected in blood, suggesting blood repertoires may reflect thyroid immune responses. A 13 V-J signature model separated ophthalmopathy from stable hyperthyroidism, with just over 85% sensitivity and about 81% specificity in cross-validation and 80%/75% in testing. In validation, the model predicted progression to ophthalmopathy a median of about 5.9 months before onset, with over 60% sensitivity and just under 75% specificity. TCR V-J signatures able to tell the groups apart were searched for in a discovery cohort of some 100 patients, of whom about 40 had Graves' ophthalmopathy and 55 to 65 had stable Graves' hyperthyroidism. Prospective prediction of ophthalmopathy was tested in an independent validation cohort of 18 hyperthyroidism patients and 15 to 17 patients who later progressed to ophthalmopathy. The 100 discovery patients were randomly split 7:3 into training and test sets. Thyroid tissue and blood T-cell repertoires from about six Graves' hyperthyroidism patients were also compared in the study. After blood sampling, hyperthyroidism patients were treated with methimazole at a starting dose of 30 mg daily, and ophthalmopathy patients were treated with high-dose intravenous methylprednisolone. Libraries were constructed in a second round of multiplex PCR, after which size selection and purification were carried out. Sequencing of the libraries was done on an Illumina HiSeq2000 using paired-end 100 bp reads. SOAPnuke was used to process the raw data, throwing out any read that contained adapters or uncalled bases, had a mean Phred below 15, or lacked an exact constant-primer or identifier match. High-quality paired reads were merged with COPE v1.2.5, and unique nucleotide sequences were defined as clonotypes. MiTCR v1.1 was used to align the clonotypes against IMGT TRBV, TRBD and TRBJ reference segments. Only V-J combinations with frequency above 0.0001, covering about 99% of repertoires, were analysed. A TCS score was defined as the ratio of F50 (clonal expansion) to E x V (chaos), with BLOSUM62-based TCRdist applied between CDR3 peptides within each V-J. Welch's t-statistics and random forest reduced fewer than 550 V-J features to fewer than 15, which were used in a naive Bayes classifier (R e1071). No statistical method was used to set the sample size in advance, and investigators knew the group allocation. The paper describes TCR Vbeta CDR3 sequencing of around 140 peripheral blood samples, made up of roughly 40 ophthalmopathy patients, 70 to 75 hyperthyroidism patients and about 17 progressor patients.

The source is a man aged 18 to 30 with Graves disease. Donor details come from another sample of the same person, matched by shared clones. The material sequenced was peripheral blood mononuclear cells (PBMCs), taken at new diagnosis, from a patient treated with antithyroid drugs.

The CDR3 region has the sequence CASSYSSRGYTEAFF. The DNA is TGTGCCAGCAGTTACTCGTCCAGGGGGTACACTGAAGCTTTCTTT. This chain is built from TRBV6-4 and TRBJ1-1; 7 nucleotides in the junction match TRBD1. The germline V gene gives CDR1 as MRHNA and CDR2 as SNTAGT. The CDR3 spans 15 residues, from the cysteine through the phenylalanine. Just the 45-base CDR3 DNA is kept, in frame starting at base 1.